This T cell receptor (beta chain) stems from a study of CD8+CD57+ T cells in acquired aplastic anemia. Study information: Mean DNA quantity obtained from sorted CD4+ and CD8+ cells was about 3.2 ug. CD4+ cell libraries from healthy donors averaged approximately 10 million reads.

This clonotype was recorded many times. Its cognate antigen is unknown. Study-wide results and limits: Patients were compared with controls for CD8+ Simpson's diversity, and no significant difference emerged. Comparison of patients with controls identified approximately 28 shared CD8+ CDR3 sequences.

The TCR beta profiling, which covered VDJ combination and CDR3 sequence, was carried out using genomic DNA as the template. One entry per CDR3 protein, called by TCRdb with MiXCR from the reads. The table has under 200,000 distinct CDR3 sequences, about three fifths seen once. The CDR3 has 15 amino acids. V was pared by 2 bases and J by 6 bases, with 9 bases of the junction left unmatched. Germline assignment: CDR1 SGHTS and CDR2 YDEGEE. The chain combines TRBV5-8 with TRBJ2-7; 9 nucleotides align to TRBD2. The source of this sequence is a human donor in good health. Sequenced: sorted CD4+, CD8+, or CD8+CD57+ T cells (not recorded which) from PBMCs. The CDR3 sequence is CASSFLAGNEREQYF. CDR3 DNA: TGTGCCAGCAGCTTTCTAGCGGGAAATGAACGCGAGCAGTACTTC.